Listed below are T cell receptor beta chains from one sample, sequenced in a study of CD8+ T cells in alopecia areata. This table comes from immunoSEQ multiplex PCR, and its TCRdb copy is limited to in-frame clones, with some not included. The table lists about 140,000 clones, roughly nine tenths of them singletons, with about 12% in the top ten. The source was CD8+ T cells sorted from blood, collected at week 4, from a patient treated with tofacitinib. All receptors derive from a human donor with alopecia areata. CDR3s include the opening cysteine and the closing phenylalanine or tryptophan. Each record gives: J gene, D gene, V gene, clone size, CDR3 protein, CDR3 DNA. The D gene is left open where the match is weak. The size field is filled for only some rows; it gives once, few, many or a size class.

j_gene: TRBJ2-7
d_gene: TRBD2
v_gene: TRBV5-6
abundance: .
CDR3aa: CASSWSQGLAYNEQYF
CDR3nt: TGTGCCAGCAGCTGGTCACAGGGACTAGCTTACAACGAGCAGTACTTC

j_gene: TRBJ2-1
d_gene: TRBD1
v_gene: TRBV7-9
abundance: few
CDR3aa: CASSNRDSNEQFF
CDR3nt: TGTGCCAGCAGCAACCGGGACAGCAATGAGCAGTTCTTC

j_gene: TRBJ2-5
d_gene: TRBD2
v_gene: TRBV10-2
abundance: .
CDR3aa: CASSVPAGGGQETQYF
CDR3nt: TGCGCCAGCAGTGTCCCAGCGGGAGGGGGCCAAGAGACCCAGTACTTC

j_gene: TRBJ2-1
d_gene: TRBD1
v_gene: TRBV19
abundance: .
CDR3aa: CASTTGGLEQFF
CDR3nt: TGTGCCAGCACAACAGGGGGCCTTGAGCAGTTCTTC

j_gene: TRBJ2-3
d_gene: TRBD2
v_gene: TRBV29-1
abundance: .
CDR3aa: CSDGLAGTPTGAQYF
CDR3nt: TGCAGCGACGGACTAGCGGGGACCCCCACCGGTGCGCAGTATTTT

j_gene: TRBJ2-3
d_gene: TRBD2
v_gene: TRBV29-1
abundance: .
CDR3aa: CSVEVPTSGSTDTQYF
CDR3nt: TGCAGCGTTGAAGTCCCGACTAGCGGTAGCACAGATACGCAGTATTTT

j_gene: TRBJ1-5
d_gene: .
v_gene: TRBV27
abundance: .
CDR3aa: CASSSKGPTFQHF
CDR3nt: TGTGCCAGCAGTTCCAAAGGCCCTACGTTCCAGCATTTT

j_gene: TRBJ1-2
d_gene: .
v_gene: TRBV7-9
abundance: .
CDR3aa: CASSLQTGPTYGYTF
CDR3nt: TGTGCCAGCAGCCTACAGACAGGTCCGACTTATGGCTACACCTTC

j_gene: TRBJ2-1
d_gene: TRBD2
v_gene: TRBV29-1
abundance: .
CDR3aa: CSVAGGPHEQFF
CDR3nt: TGCAGCGTTGCGGGGGGGCCCCATGAGCAGTTCTTC

j_gene: TRBJ2-7
d_gene: .
v_gene: TRBV29-1
abundance: .
CDR3aa: CSVVHSYEQYF
CDR3nt: TGCAGCGTTGTGCACAGCTACGAGCAGTACTTC

j_gene: TRBJ2-1
d_gene: .
v_gene: TRBV20-1
abundance: .
CDR3aa: CRVGEQFF
CDR3nt: TGCAGGGTGGGTGAGCAGTTCTTC

j_gene: TRBJ2-5
d_gene: .
v_gene: TRBV5-1
abundance: .
CDR3aa: CASSLELAGQETQYF
CDR3nt: TGCGCCAGCAGCTTGGAGTTGGCAGGACAAGAGACCCAGTACTTC

j_gene: TRBJ2-7
d_gene: .
v_gene: TRBV29-1
abundance: .
CDR3aa: CSASRGSSYEQYF
CDR3nt: TGCAGCGCTTCTCGGGGAAGCTCCTACGAGCAGTACTTC

j_gene: TRBJ1-2
d_gene: .
v_gene: TRBV6-5
abundance: .
CDR3aa: CASSYSWTDGYTF
CDR3nt: TGTGCCAGCAGTTACTCGTGGACAGATGGCTACACCTTC

j_gene: TRBJ2-3
d_gene: TRBD2
v_gene: TRBV7-7
abundance: .
CDR3aa: CASRRLAGEDTQYF
CDR3nt: TGTGCCAGCAGAAGACTAGCGGGTGAAGATACGCAGTATTTT

j_gene: TRBJ1-1
d_gene: .
v_gene: TRBV5-5
abundance: .
CDR3aa: CASSFFLSAVNTEAFF
CDR3nt: TGTGCCAGCAGTTTCTTCTTGTCGGCAGTGAACACTGAAGCTTTCTTT

j_gene: TRBJ2-7
d_gene: .
v_gene: TRBV11-2
abundance: few
CDR3aa: CASSQDPGPYEQYF
CDR3nt: TGTGCCAGCAGCCAAGATCCCGGCCCCTACGAGCAGTACTTC

j_gene: TRBJ2-5
d_gene: TRBD1
v_gene: TRBV7-9
abundance: .
CDR3aa: CASSSRDRGETQYF
CDR3nt: TGTGCCAGCAGCTCCCGGGACAGGGGGGAGACCCAGTACTTC

j_gene: TRBJ2-7
d_gene: .
v_gene: TRBV5-1
abundance: .
CDR3aa: CASSLEPGVGEQYF
CDR3nt: TGCGCCAGCAGCTTGGAACCGGGAGTGGGCGAGCAGTACTTC

j_gene: TRBJ2-3
d_gene: .
v_gene: TRBV2
abundance: .
CDR3aa: CASLVADTQYF
CDR3nt: TGTGCCAGCCTCGTAGCAGATACGCAGTATTTT

j_gene: TRBJ1-1
d_gene: .
v_gene: TRBV13
abundance: .
CDR3aa: CASAGAELNTEAFF
CDR3nt: TGTGCCAGCGCGGGGGCAGAACTGAACACTGAAGCTTTCTTT

j_gene: TRBJ2-7
d_gene: .
v_gene: TRBV4-1
abundance: few
CDR3aa: CASSQVISFGEQYF
CDR3nt: TGCGCCAGCAGCCAAGTCATCAGTTTCGGCGAGCAGTACTTC

j_gene: TRBJ2-3
d_gene: .
v_gene: TRBV5-1
abundance: .
CDR3aa: CASSPGVGTDTQYF
CDR3nt: TGCGCCAGCAGCCCGGGGGTCGGCACAGATACGCAGTATTTT

j_gene: TRBJ1-2
d_gene: TRBD1
v_gene: TRBV19
abundance: .
CDR3aa: CASSETGTGNGYTF
CDR3nt: TGTGCCAGTAGTGAGACCGGGACAGGGAATGGCTACACCTTC

j_gene: TRBJ2-1
d_gene: .
v_gene: TRBV29-1
abundance: .
CDR3aa: CSVEALGAAYNEQFF
CDR3nt: TGCAGCGTTGAAGCTCTGGGGGCAGCCTACAATGAGCAGTTCTTC

j_gene: TRBJ1-1
d_gene: .
v_gene: TRBV6-5
abundance: .
CDR3aa: CASSGTSWYTEAFF
CDR3nt: TGTGCCAGCAGTGGGACTTCCTGGTACACTGAAGCTTTCTTT

j_gene: TRBJ2-1
d_gene: TRBD1
v_gene: TRBV19
abundance: .
CDR3aa: CASSMTGTGAKFF
CDR3nt: TGTGCCAGTAGTATGACTGGGACAGGGGCCAAGTTCTTC

j_gene: TRBJ2-1
d_gene: TRBD2
v_gene: TRBV5-1
abundance: once
CDR3aa: CASSLKPSGTDNEQFF
CDR3nt: TGCGCCAGCAGCTTGAAGCCTAGCGGGACCGACAATGAGCAGTTCTTC

j_gene: TRBJ2-7
d_gene: .
v_gene: TRBV5-4
abundance: few
CDR3aa: CASSLSPGSSYEQYF
CDR3nt: TGTGCCAGCAGCTTGTCCCCCGGCTCCTCCTACGAGCAGTACTTC

j_gene: TRBJ2-4
d_gene: .
v_gene: TRBV29-1
abundance: .
CDR3aa: CSVFAENIQYF
CDR3nt: TGCAGCGTTTTCGCCGAAAACATTCAGTACTTC

j_gene: TRBJ1-5
d_gene: .
v_gene: TRBV30
abundance: .
CDR3aa: CAWSEETGSNQPQHF
CDR3nt: TGTGCCTGGAGCGAAGAAACAGGGAGCAATCAGCCCCAGCATTTT

j_gene: TRBJ2-5
d_gene: .
v_gene: TRBV19
abundance: .
CDR3aa: CASSKRSGETQYF
CDR3nt: TGTGCCAGTAGTAAGCGGTCCGGGGAGACCCAGTACTTC

j_gene: TRBJ2-1
d_gene: TRBD2
v_gene: TRBV29-1
abundance: once
CDR3aa: CSVEDPASGRVFNEQFF
CDR3nt: TGCAGCGTTGAAGATCCGGCTAGCGGGAGAGTCTTCAATGAGCAGTTCTTC

j_gene: TRBJ2-1
d_gene: .
v_gene: TRBV6-4
abundance: .
CDR3aa: CASSQGNEQFF
CDR3nt: TGTGCCAGCAGTCAGGGAAATGAGCAGTTCTTC

j_gene: TRBJ1-5
d_gene: .
v_gene: TRBV9
abundance: .
CDR3aa: CASSDRGDQPQHF
CDR3nt: TGTGCCAGCAGCGATCGGGGGGATCAGCCCCAGCATTTT

j_gene: TRBJ2-7
d_gene: .
v_gene: TRBV11-2
abundance: .
CDR3aa: CASSSAAQSYEQYF
CDR3nt: TGTGCCAGCAGCTCAGCAGCACAATCCTACGAGCAGTACTTC

j_gene: TRBJ2-1
d_gene: .
v_gene: TRBV30
abundance: .
CDR3aa: CACSTASSYNEQFF
CDR3nt: TGTGCCTGTTCGACTGCAAGCTCCTACAATGAGCAGTTCTTC

j_gene: TRBJ1-1
d_gene: .
v_gene: TRBV2
abundance: .
CDR3aa: CASIPPGRNTEAFF
CDR3nt: TGTGCCAGCATCCCCCCGGGTCGGAACACTGAAGCTTTCTTT

j_gene: TRBJ2-1
d_gene: .
v_gene: TRBV6-5
abundance: .
CDR3aa: CASSYPGRDEQFF
CDR3nt: TGTGCCAGCAGTTACCCGGGACGAGACGAGCAGTTCTTC

j_gene: TRBJ2-3
d_gene: TRBD1
v_gene: TRBV30
abundance: .
CDR3aa: CAWSTGQGSDTQYF
CDR3nt: TGTGCCTGGAGTACAGGACAGGGTTCAGATACGCAGTATTTT

j_gene: TRBJ2-2
d_gene: TRBD1
v_gene: TRBV9
abundance: .
CDR3aa: CASSPKSTGDKSGELFF
CDR3nt: TGTGCCAGCAGCCCGAAGTCGACAGGGGACAAATCCGGGGAGCTGTTTTTT

j_gene: TRBJ2-1
d_gene: TRBD2
v_gene: TRBV27
abundance: .
CDR3aa: CASRPSGLARPYNEQFF
CDR3nt: TGTGCCAGCAGGCCCTCGGGACTAGCGCGCCCCTACAATGAGCAGTTCTTC

j_gene: TRBJ2-2
d_gene: TRBD2
v_gene: TRBV4-2
abundance: .
CDR3aa: CASSHAGLTTGELFF
CDR3nt: TGTGCCAGCAGCCACGCGGGACTAACCACCGGGGAGCTGTTTTTT

j_gene: TRBJ2-7
d_gene: TRBD1
v_gene: TRBV5-1
abundance: .
CDR3aa: CASSPGTAYEQYF
CDR3nt: TGCGCCAGCAGCCCCGGGACAGCCTACGAGCAGTACTTC

j_gene: TRBJ1-2
d_gene: .
v_gene: TRBV7-2
abundance: .
CDR3aa: CASSLGDRENYGYTF
CDR3nt: TGTGCCAGCAGCTTAGGGGACCGGGAGAACTATGGCTACACCTTC

j_gene: TRBJ2-5
d_gene: .
v_gene: TRBV14
abundance: .
CDR3aa: CASSQEGYQETQYF
CDR3nt: TGTGCCAGCAGCCAAGAAGGCTACCAAGAGACCCAGTACTTC

j_gene: TRBJ2-1
d_gene: .
v_gene: TRBV6-5
abundance: once
CDR3aa: CASSYSRIHEQFF
CDR3nt: TGTGCCAGCAGTTACTCCCGTATCCATGAGCAGTTCTTC

j_gene: TRBJ1-2
d_gene: TRBD1
v_gene: TRBV18
abundance: .
CDR3aa: CASSPPPDRGLGYTF
CDR3nt: TGTGCCAGCTCGCCACCTCCGGACAGGGGGCTAGGCTACACCTTC

j_gene: TRBJ1-5
d_gene: .
v_gene: TRBV19
abundance: .
CDR3aa: CASSGPASNQPQHF
CDR3nt: TGTGCCAGTAGCGGACCGGCCTCCAATCAGCCCCAGCATTTT

j_gene: TRBJ2-5
d_gene: .
v_gene: TRBV29-1
abundance: few
CDR3aa: CSVPIQGRETQYF
CDR3nt: TGCAGCGTTCCCATCCAGGGGCGGGAGACCCAGTACTTC

j_gene: TRBJ2-1
d_gene: .
v_gene: TRBV11-2
abundance: .
CDR3aa: CASSLGGNSYNEQFF
CDR3nt: TGTGCCAGCAGCTTGGGCGGGAATTCCTACAATGAGCAGTTCTTC